The source of this TCR beta chain is a study of cytomegalovirus exposure and HLA in healthy donors. The wider study: In a previous analysis, 110 million or so unique TCR beta sequences were found from 150 million to 200 million T cells.

The CDR3 sequence is 10 residues long. Germline-derived CDR1 and CDR2 are MNHNS and SASEGT. Trimming pared 4 bases from V and 12 bases from J, leaving 9 bases between. It was with 60 Vbeta and 13 Jbeta primers that the PCR ran. Produced via immunoSEQ multiplex PCR; TCRdb's table is partial and in-frame only. The data show 150,000 to 200,000 clones, roughly 84% seen once. The gene calls are TRBV6-1 and TRBJ1-2; perhaps TRBD1 as D (5 bases). The receptor comes from a man younger than 45 in good health and CMV-seropositive. Specimen: PBMCs. This CDR3 is CASSAQGNTF. The CDR3 DNA sequence: TGTGCCAGCAGTGCCCAGGGTAACACCTTC.